A selection of T cell receptor beta chains follows, all from one sample in a study of blood T cell repertoires in COVID-19. Only in-frame clones appear in the TCRdb table, and some are missing; sequencing was by immunoSEQ multiplex PCR. The table lists fewer than 70,000 clones, roughly 84% of them singletons. The specimen was peripheral blood. Receptor source: a man over 45 with active COVID-19. CDR3s include the opening cysteine and the closing phenylalanine or tryptophan. Each record gives: CDR3 protein, CDR3 DNA, CDR3 length, J gene, V gene, clone size, D gene. The D gene is left open where the match is weak. Size tells how often a clone was seen (once, few, many) or the class of an expanded clone, and some rows leave it out.

CDR3 protein: CASSERGRERGYEQYF
CDR3 DNA: TGTGCCAGCAGCGAAAGAGGACGGGAGAGGGGCTACGAGCAGTACTTC
CDR3 length: 16
J gene: TRBJ2-7
V gene: TRBV4-2
clone size: few
D gene: .

CDR3 protein: CASSLAGQGLDTQYF
CDR3 DNA: TGTGCCAGCAGCTTGGCCGGACAGGGTTTAGATACGCAGTATTTT
CDR3 length: 15
J gene: TRBJ2-3
V gene: TRBV5-4
clone size: .
D gene: TRBD1

CDR3 protein: CASSLRGNTEAFF
CDR3 DNA: TGTGCCAGCAGTTTACGAGGGAACACTGAAGCTTTCTTT
CDR3 length: 13
J gene: TRBJ1-1
V gene: TRBV12-3/TRBV12-4
clone size: .
D gene: .

CDR3 protein: CASSAGTSGAYEQYF
CDR3 DNA: TGTGCCAGCAGCGCCGGGACTAGCGGTGCCTACGAGCAGTACTTC
CDR3 length: 15
J gene: TRBJ2-7
V gene: TRBV9
clone size: .
D gene: TRBD2

CDR3 protein: CASSLDASGRRAYEQYF
CDR3 DNA: TGTGCCAGCAGCTTGGACGCCAGCGGGAGACGGGCCTACGAGCAGTACTTC
CDR3 length: 17
J gene: TRBJ2-7
V gene: TRBV5-4
clone size: once
D gene: TRBD2

CDR3 protein: CASRGQGDGYTF
CDR3 DNA: TGTGCCAGCAGAGGACAGGGAGATGGCTACACCTTC
CDR3 length: 12
J gene: TRBJ1-2
V gene: TRBV2
clone size: .
D gene: TRBD1

CDR3 protein: CASSLGVGSTEAFF
CDR3 DNA: TGCGCCAGCAGCTTGGGGGTGGGGAGTACTGAAGCTTTCTTT
CDR3 length: 14
J gene: TRBJ1-1
V gene: TRBV5-1
clone size: .
D gene: .

CDR3 protein: CASSQREPETQYF
CDR3 DNA: TGTGCCAGCAGCCAACGCGAGCCAGAGACCCAGTACTTC
CDR3 length: 13
J gene: TRBJ2-5
V gene: TRBV7-6
clone size: .
D gene: .

CDR3 protein: CASSYSGGETQYF
CDR3 DNA: TGTGCCAGCAGTTACTCGGGAGGGGAGACCCAGTACTTC
CDR3 length: 13
J gene: TRBJ2-5
V gene: TRBV6-5
clone size: .
D gene: TRBD2

CDR3 protein: CASSPRNGGGEEQYF
CDR3 DNA: TGTGCCAGCTCACCACGGAACGGGGGGGGTGAAGAGCAGTACTTC
CDR3 length: 15
J gene: TRBJ2-7
V gene: TRBV18
clone size: once
D gene: TRBD2

CDR3 protein: CASSPGMTGELFF
CDR3 DNA: TGTGCCAGCAGCCCTGGCATGACCGGGGAGCTGTTTTTT
CDR3 length: 13
J gene: TRBJ2-2
V gene: TRBV9
clone size: .
D gene: .

CDR3 protein: CASSHGRGGGPYNEQFF
CDR3 DNA: TGCGCCAGCAGCCATGGCCGGGGGGGCGGGCCCTACAATGAGCAGTTCTTC
CDR3 length: 17
J gene: TRBJ2-1
V gene: TRBV4-1
clone size: .
D gene: TRBD2

CDR3 protein: CASSPRDRGADEQYF
CDR3 DNA: TGTGCCAGCAGCCCCCGGGACAGGGGGGCTGACGAGCAGTACTTC
CDR3 length: 15
J gene: TRBJ2-7
V gene: TRBV7-2
clone size: .
D gene: TRBD1

CDR3 protein: CASTTSGDRHTQYF
CDR3 DNA: TGTGCCAGCACAACTAGCGGGGACCGCCATACGCAGTATTTT
CDR3 length: 14
J gene: TRBJ2-3
V gene: TRBV27
clone size: .
D gene: TRBD2

CDR3 protein: CASSSRGYNEQFF
CDR3 DNA: TGTGCCAGCAGTTCGCGCGGCTACAATGAGCAGTTCTTC
CDR3 length: 13
J gene: TRBJ2-1
V gene: TRBV25-1
clone size: .
D gene: .

CDR3 protein: CASSFRSQGPAGELFF
CDR3 DNA: TGTGCCAGCAGTTTTAGGTCGCAGGGGCCGGCCGGGGAGCTGTTTTTT
CDR3 length: 16
J gene: TRBJ2-2
V gene: TRBV28
clone size: .
D gene: .

CDR3 protein: CAISDPGGGTDTQYF
CDR3 DNA: TGTGCCATCAGTGACCCCGGGGGAGGCACAGATACGCAGTATTTT
CDR3 length: 15
J gene: TRBJ2-3
V gene: TRBV10-3
clone size: .
D gene: .

CDR3 protein: CASSAGQRRNEQFF
CDR3 DNA: TGTGCCAGCAGTGCGGGACAGCGGCGCAATGAGCAGTTCTTC
CDR3 length: 14
J gene: TRBJ2-1
V gene: TRBV5-8
clone size: few
D gene: .

CDR3 protein: CASSPRPSVGIDSAQYF
CDR3 DNA: TGCGCCAGCAGCCCCCGTCCGTCCGTGGGGATCGACAGTGCGCAGTATTTT
CDR3 length: 17
J gene: TRBJ2-3
V gene: TRBV4-1
clone size: .
D gene: .

CDR3 protein: CSAERGSNTEAFF
CDR3 DNA: TGCAGCGCCGAGAGAGGATCTAACACTGAAGCTTTCTTT
CDR3 length: 13
J gene: TRBJ1-1
V gene: TRBV29-1
clone size: .
D gene: .

CDR3 protein: CASSGGGWGSSTEAFF
CDR3 DNA: TGTGCCAGCAGTGGGGGAGGATGGGGATCGAGCACTGAAGCTTTCTTT
CDR3 length: 16
J gene: TRBJ1-1
V gene: TRBV6-4
clone size: .
D gene: .

CDR3 protein: CASSKHPGQGSQPQHF
CDR3 DNA: TGTGCCAGCAGCAAACACCCCGGACAGGGGTCCCAGCCCCAGCATTTT
CDR3 length: 16
J gene: TRBJ1-5
V gene: TRBV21-1
clone size: .
D gene: .

CDR3 protein: CASSYSGGYETQYF
CDR3 DNA: TGTGCCAGCAGTTACTCAGGAGGGTATGAGACCCAGTACTTC
CDR3 length: 14
J gene: TRBJ2-5
V gene: TRBV6-5
clone size: .
D gene: .

CDR3 protein: CASSSDPWEGSYNEQFF
CDR3 DNA: TGCGCCAGCAGCTCCGACCCTTGGGAGGGCTCCTACAATGAGCAGTTCTTC
CDR3 length: 17
J gene: TRBJ2-1
V gene: TRBV5-1
clone size: .
D gene: TRBD2

CDR3 protein: CASSLRLAGVDEQFF
CDR3 DNA: TGTGCCAGCAGCCTACGACTAGCGGGAGTTGATGAGCAGTTCTTC
CDR3 length: 15
J gene: TRBJ2-1
V gene: TRBV3-1/TRBV3-2
clone size: .
D gene: TRBD2

CDR3 protein: CASSELPARGRTEAFF
CDR3 DNA: TGTGCCAGCAGTGAACTCCCCGCCAGGGGTCGGACTGAAGCTTTCTTT
CDR3 length: 16
J gene: TRBJ1-1
V gene: TRBV25-1
clone size: few
D gene: .

CDR3 protein: CASGGTVFQPQHF
CDR3 DNA: TGTGCCTCCGGGGGGACGGTTTTTCAGCCCCAGCATTTT
CDR3 length: 13
J gene: TRBJ1-5
V gene: TRBV9
clone size: .
D gene: .

CDR3 protein: CASRKGGPVGEQFF
CDR3 DNA: TGTGCCAGCCGGAAAGGGGGCCCCGTCGGTGAGCAGTTCTTC
CDR3 length: 14
J gene: TRBJ2-1
V gene: TRBV2
clone size: .
D gene: TRBD1

CDR3 protein: CASSGRVTGANYGYTF
CDR3 DNA: TGTGCCAGCAGTGGCCGGGTGACAGGGGCTAACTATGGCTACACCTTC
CDR3 length: 16
J gene: TRBJ1-2
V gene: TRBV6-1
clone size: .
D gene: TRBD1

CDR3 protein: CASSPGMNTEAFF
CDR3 DNA: TGTGCCAGCAGCCCGGGAATGAACACTGAAGCTTTCTTT
CDR3 length: 13
J gene: TRBJ1-1
V gene: TRBV7-9
clone size: .
D gene: .

CDR3 protein: CASSGQELGSGNTIYF
CDR3 DNA: TGTGCCAGCAGTGGACAGGAATTGGGCTCTGGAAACACCATATATTTT
CDR3 length: 16
J gene: TRBJ1-3
V gene: TRBV6-1
clone size: .
D gene: .

CDR3 protein: CASSPTPVTDTQYF
CDR3 DNA: TGTGCCAGCAGCCCCACGCCGGTCACAGATACGCAGTATTTT
CDR3 length: 14
J gene: TRBJ2-3
V gene: TRBV5-4
clone size: .
D gene: .

CDR3 protein: CASSSPGTGGVYGYTF
CDR3 DNA: TGTGCCAGCAGCTCCCCCGGGACAGGGGGCGTCTATGGCTACACCTTC
CDR3 length: 16
J gene: TRBJ1-2
V gene: TRBV7-2
clone size: .
D gene: TRBD1

CDR3 protein: CAWSWDYSYEQYF
CDR3 DNA: TGTGCCTGGAGTTGGGACTACTCCTACGAGCAGTACTTC
CDR3 length: 13
J gene: TRBJ2-7
V gene: TRBV30
clone size: .
D gene: TRBD2

CDR3 protein: CASSSHGNDNSPLHF
CDR3 DNA: TGTGCCAGCTCGAGCCACGGGAACGATAATTCACCCCTCCACTTT
CDR3 length: 15
J gene: TRBJ1-6
V gene: TRBV18
clone size: .
D gene: .

CDR3 protein: CASSTTRDRGPYEQYF
CDR3 DNA: TGTGCCAGCAGTACCACCCGGGACAGGGGACCCTACGAGCAGTACTTC
CDR3 length: 16
J gene: TRBJ2-7
V gene: TRBV6-2/TRBV6-3
clone size: .
D gene: TRBD1

CDR3 protein: CASSFLGAGQPQHF
CDR3 DNA: TGTGCCAGCAGTTTCCTGGGGGCAGGACAGCCCCAGCATTTT
CDR3 length: 14
J gene: TRBJ1-5
V gene: TRBV6-2/TRBV6-3
clone size: .
D gene: .

CDR3 protein: CASSDRGNTIYF
CDR3 DNA: TGTGCCAGCAGCGACAGGGGAAACACCATATATTTT
CDR3 length: 12
J gene: TRBJ1-3
V gene: TRBV11-3
clone size: medium-sized
D gene: .

CDR3 protein: CAGGGGMNTEAFF
CDR3 DNA: TGTGCCGGGGGAGGGGGAATGAACACTGAAGCTTTCTTT
CDR3 length: 13
J gene: TRBJ1-1
V gene: TRBV18
clone size: .
D gene: .

CDR3 protein: CASSLTGGYNSPLHF
CDR3 DNA: TGTGCCAGCAGCTTAACGGGGGGGTATAATTCACCCCTCCACTTT
CDR3 length: 15
J gene: TRBJ1-6
V gene: TRBV7-2
clone size: .
D gene: .

CDR3 protein: CASSIRTASASNEKLFF
CDR3 DNA: TGTGCCAGCAGTATCCGGACAGCCTCAGCCTCTAATGAAAAACTGTTTTTT
CDR3 length: 17
J gene: TRBJ1-4
V gene: TRBV28
clone size: .
D gene: .

CDR3 protein: CASSRSLAGGPGETQYF
CDR3 DNA: TGCGCCAGCAGCCGATCTTTAGCGGGGGGGCCGGGGGAGACCCAGTACTTC
CDR3 length: 17
J gene: TRBJ2-5
V gene: TRBV5-1
clone size: .
D gene: TRBD2

CDR3 protein: CASSQPNQSTTGGSYEQYF
CDR3 DNA: TGCGCCAGCAGTCAACCCAATCAATCGACGACAGGGGGGAGCTACGAGCAGTACTTC
CDR3 length: 19
J gene: TRBJ2-7
V gene: TRBV23-1
clone size: .
D gene: TRBD1

CDR3 protein: CASSIISQETQYF
CDR3 DNA: TGTGCCAGTAGTATAATCTCCCAAGAGACCCAGTACTTC
CDR3 length: 13
J gene: TRBJ2-5
V gene: TRBV19
clone size: .
D gene: .

CDR3 protein: CASSPGLPAETQYF
CDR3 DNA: TGTGCCAGCTCTCCGGGACTACCTGCGGAGACCCAGTACTTC
CDR3 length: 14
J gene: TRBJ2-5
V gene: TRBV18
clone size: .
D gene: TRBD2

CDR3 protein: CAISESGTFVSTDTQYF
CDR3 DNA: TGTGCCATCAGTGAGTCTGGTACATTTGTTAGCACAGATACGCAGTATTTT
CDR3 length: 17
J gene: TRBJ2-3
V gene: TRBV10-3
clone size: .
D gene: .

CDR3 protein: CASSINSGGAAGELFF
CDR3 DNA: TGTGCCAGCAGCATAAATAGCGGGGGGGCAGCCGGGGAGCTGTTTTTT
CDR3 length: 16
J gene: TRBJ2-2
V gene: TRBV7-2
clone size: .
D gene: TRBD2

CDR3 protein: CASSPGVGDEQYF
CDR3 DNA: TGTGCCAGCAGCCCGGGGGTCGGCGACGAGCAGTACTTC
CDR3 length: 13
J gene: TRBJ2-7
V gene: TRBV7-9
clone size: once
D gene: .

CDR3 protein: CASSPADGQETQYF
CDR3 DNA: TGTGCCAGCAGCCCCGCCGACGGGCAAGAGACCCAGTACTTC
CDR3 length: 14
J gene: TRBJ2-5
V gene: TRBV5-4
clone size: .
D gene: .

CDR3 protein: CASSQEAGIGTEAFF
CDR3 DNA: TGTGCCAGCAGCCAAGAGGCAGGCATCGGCACTGAAGCTTTCTTT
CDR3 length: 15
J gene: TRBJ1-1
V gene: TRBV4-2
clone size: few
D gene: .

CDR3 protein: CASSPQTTSYEQYF
CDR3 DNA: TGTGCCAGCAGCCCCCAGACTACTTCCTACGAGCAGTACTTC
CDR3 length: 14
J gene: TRBJ2-7
V gene: TRBV4-2
clone size: .
D gene: .

CDR3 protein: CASSPGGRDQPQHF
CDR3 DNA: TGCGCCAGCAGCCCAGGAGGGCGAGATCAGCCCCAGCATTTT
CDR3 length: 14
J gene: TRBJ1-5
V gene: TRBV5-1
clone size: .
D gene: .

CDR3 protein: CAISEGRGSTNTGELFF
CDR3 DNA: TGTGCCATCAGTGAAGGCAGGGGATCCACGAACACCGGGGAGCTGTTTTTT
CDR3 length: 17
J gene: TRBJ2-2
V gene: TRBV10-3
clone size: .
D gene: .

CDR3 protein: CASSLGVAGGNTDTQYF
CDR3 DNA: TGCGCCAGCAGCTTGGGAGTAGCGGGGGGGAACACAGATACGCAGTATTTT
CDR3 length: 17
J gene: TRBJ2-3
V gene: TRBV5-1
clone size: .
D gene: TRBD2

CDR3 protein: CASSSGAYGYTF
CDR3 DNA: TGTGCCAGCAGCTCCGGTGCCTATGGCTACACCTTC
CDR3 length: 12
J gene: TRBJ1-2
V gene: TRBV5-5
clone size: .
D gene: .